The 12 T cell receptor beta chains in this list originate from one sample, sequenced in a study of blood T cell repertoires in COVID-19. Sequencing used immunoSEQ multiplex PCR; TCRdb keeps in-frame clones, though not all of them. The sample holds around 250,000 clones, around 93% seen once. The specimen sequenced was PBMCs or T cells enriched from blood (not recorded which). Receptors were obtained from a man in his forties who had been exposed to COVID-19.

The count of this clone is one. The CDR3: CASSFSSGREYEQYF. Written as DNA, the CDR3 is TGTGCCAGCAGTTTCTCTAGCGGGAGGGAGTACGAGCAGTACTTC. J is TRBJ2-7 and V is TRBV27, with 12 bases that match TRBD2. CDR3 length: 15 residues. V dropped 3 bases and J dropped 4; count of bases not matched to a gene: 4. Germline V gene lookup returns CDR1 MNHEY and CDR2 SMNVEV (reference sequence).

This clone was seen more than once but under ten times. The V gene is TRBV6-2 or TRBV6-3, the J gene TRBJ2-1, with 10 positions matching TRBD2. Germline V gives CDR1 MNHEY, CDR2 SVGEGT. The trim removed 4 bases at V and 4 bases at J, leaving 19 bases unmatched. CDR3 length: 20 amino acids. Here the CDR3 reads CASSSLRSVAGGLTYNEQFF. CDR3 coding DNA: TGTGCCAGCAGTTCTCTTCGTTCGGTAGCGGGAGGCCTTACTTACAATGAGCAGTTCTTC.

This clone has a single count. The V and J genes are TRBV18 and TRBJ2-1; tentatively, D is TRBD2 (5 bases). The CDR3 is 14 residues long. V lost 3 bases, J lost 5 bases, and 11 bases lay in between. Germline V CDR1 and CDR2: KGHSH, LQKENI. The DNA for the CDR3 is TGTGCCAGCTCACCTCCGGGGATTAACAATGAGCAGTTCTTC. Amino acids: CASSPPGINNEQFF.

The rearrangement uses TRBV12-3 or TRBV12-4 and TRBJ2-1; D is ambiguous. The V and J ends lost 4 bases and 10 bases respectively, with 11 bases between them. This CDR3 has 12 residues. CDR3 DNA sequence: TGTGCCAGCAGTTCTAGACCTGGGGAGCAGTTCTTC. Its translation: CASSSRPGEQFF.

V and J are TRBV11-2 and TRBJ2-7; 9 bases match TRBD2. In germline, CDR1 is SGHAT, CDR2 FQNNGV. The CDR3 is made up of 15 amino acids. J lost 5 bases, V lost 5 bases, and 10 bases had no gene match. The CDR3 nucleotides read TGTGCCAGCAGCCCTGGGACTAGCTTTAGCGACGAGCAGTACTTC. Encoded protein: CASSPGTSFSDEQYF. Variable domain in full (rest from reference TRBV11-2 and TRBJ2-7): EAGVAQSPRYKIIEKRQSVAFWCNPISGHATLYWYQQILGQGPKLLIQFQNNGVVDDSQLPKDRFSAERLKGVDSTLKIQPAKLEDSAVYLCASSPGTSFSDEQYFGPGTRLTVT.

V and J are TRBV7-9 and TRBJ1-2, with TRBD1 identical over 7 bases. CDR1 is SEHNR, CDR2 FQNEAQ, per germline (reference sequence). The CDR3 loop spans 14 amino acids. V was pared by 4 bases and J by 5 bases, with 7 bases of the junction left unmatched. The CDR3 DNA reads as TGTGCCAGCAGCTATCCCGGGACAGATTATGGCTACACCTTC. Translation gives CASSYPGTDYGYTF.

V is TRBV14 and J is TRBJ1-2; D possibly corresponds to TRBD1 (6 bases). Germline V lookup: CDR1 SGHDN, CDR2 FVKESK. V gave up 4 bases and J gave up 8 bases, with 14 bases separating them. This CDR3 comprises 13 residues. This CDR3 reads CASSPTAGGGYTF. CDR3 in DNA: TGTGCCAGCAGCCCTACGGCGGGGGGCGGCTACACCTTC.

This clone was seen only once. The chain couples TRBV6-2 or TRBV6-3 to TRBJ1-1, with unresolved D. The CDR3 consists of 13 residues. Trimming took 2 bases from V and 5 from J, leaving 9 bases between them. The germline V gene encodes CDR1 MNHEY and CDR2 SVGEGT. In DNA, the CDR3 is TGTGCCAGCAGTTACGGGAGGGTGACTGAAGCTTTCTTT. As protein: CASSYGRVTEAFF.

V and J are TRBV18 and TRBJ2-1; 7 nucleotides match TRBD2. This CDR3 contains 15 residues. Germline CDR1 and CDR2: KGHSH and LQKENI. J gave up 9 bases and V 2 bases, and 10 bases lay outside the gene matches. CDR3 sequence: CASSPISGVNLEQFF. CDR3 bases: TGTGCCAGCTCACCAATAAGCGGGGTCAATCTTGAGCAGTTCTTC. Supplemented by reference TRBV18 and TRBJ2-1, the full variable domain reads NAGVMQNPRHLVRRRGQEARLRCSPMKGHSHVYWYRQLPEEGLKFMVYLQKENIIDESGMPKERFSAEFPKEGPSILRIQQVVRGDSAAYFCASSPISGVNLEQFFGPGTRLTVL.

This chain joins TRBV24-1 and TRBJ1-2; D gene uncertain. V was clipped by 3 bases and J by 3 bases, with 10 bases between them. The V gene's germline CDR1 is KGHDR and CDR2 SFDVKD. This CDR3 region has 14 residues. CDR3 amino acids: CATSDPSSYYGYTF. CDR3 bases: TGTGCCACCAGTGATCCCTCCTCGTACTATGGCTACACCTTC.

The genes are TRBV28 and TRBJ1-4; D call uncertain. Deletions cut 7 bases from V and 7 bases from J, with 16 bases between. From germline, CDR1 is MDHEN and CDR2 SYDVKM. The CDR3 runs to 14 residues. DNA for the CDR3: TGTGCCAGCACCGCACCGGGGAATGGTGAAAAACTGTTTTTT. Its translation: CASTAPGNGEKLFF.

The gene calls are TRBV7-2 and TRBJ2-5; TRBD1 matches at 9 bases. The CDR3 runs to 17 residues. V was pared by 4 bases and J by 7 bases, with 16 bases of the junction left unmatched. Per germline, CDR1 SGHTA and CDR2 FQGNSA. CDR3 coding DNA: TGTGCCAGCAGCTCGGGCGGGACAGGGTCCACGAGAGTGACCCAGTACTTC. Translated, it gives CASSSGGTGSTRVTQYF.